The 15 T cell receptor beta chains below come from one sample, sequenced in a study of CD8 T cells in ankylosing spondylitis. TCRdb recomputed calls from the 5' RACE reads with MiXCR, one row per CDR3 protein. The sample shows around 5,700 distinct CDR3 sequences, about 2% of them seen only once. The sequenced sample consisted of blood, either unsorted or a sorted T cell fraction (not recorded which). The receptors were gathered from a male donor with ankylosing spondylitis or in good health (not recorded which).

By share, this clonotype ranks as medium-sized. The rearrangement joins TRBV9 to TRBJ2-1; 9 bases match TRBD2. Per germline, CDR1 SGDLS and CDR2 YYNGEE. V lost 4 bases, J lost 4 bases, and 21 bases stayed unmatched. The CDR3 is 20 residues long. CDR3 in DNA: TGTGCCAGCAGCCGTATGAGTGACCAGGTAATAGCGGGAGATTACAATGAGCAGTTCTTC. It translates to CASSRMSDQVIAGDYNEQFF.

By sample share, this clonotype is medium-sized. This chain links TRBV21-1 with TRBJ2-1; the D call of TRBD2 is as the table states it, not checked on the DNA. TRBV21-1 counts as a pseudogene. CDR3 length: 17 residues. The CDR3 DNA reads TGTGCCAGCAGCTTACAGACTAGCGGGGGGGACTACAATGAGCAGTTCTTC. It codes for CASSLQTSGGDYNEQFF.

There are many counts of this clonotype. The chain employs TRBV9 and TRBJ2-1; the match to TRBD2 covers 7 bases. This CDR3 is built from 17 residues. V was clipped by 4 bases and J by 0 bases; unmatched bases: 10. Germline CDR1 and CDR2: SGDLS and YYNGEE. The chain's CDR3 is CASSPHSGQRSYNEQFF. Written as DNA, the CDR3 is TGTGCCAGCAGCCCCCATAGCGGGCAGCGCTCCTACAATGAGCAGTTCTTC.

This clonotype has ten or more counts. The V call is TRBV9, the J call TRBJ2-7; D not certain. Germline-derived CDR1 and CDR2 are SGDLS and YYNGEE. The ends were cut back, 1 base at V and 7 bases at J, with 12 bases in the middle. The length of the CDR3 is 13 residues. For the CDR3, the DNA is TGTGCCAGCAGCGTACTCAGTAGAGGAGAGCAGTACTTC. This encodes CASSVLSRGEQYF.

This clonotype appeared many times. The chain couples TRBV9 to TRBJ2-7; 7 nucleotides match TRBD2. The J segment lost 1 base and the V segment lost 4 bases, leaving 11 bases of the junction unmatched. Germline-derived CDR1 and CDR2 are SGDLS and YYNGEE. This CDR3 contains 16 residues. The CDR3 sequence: CASSPRSGTVSYEQYF. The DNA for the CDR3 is TGTGCCAGCAGCCCGCGCAGCGGGACCGTATCCTACGAGCAGTACTTC.

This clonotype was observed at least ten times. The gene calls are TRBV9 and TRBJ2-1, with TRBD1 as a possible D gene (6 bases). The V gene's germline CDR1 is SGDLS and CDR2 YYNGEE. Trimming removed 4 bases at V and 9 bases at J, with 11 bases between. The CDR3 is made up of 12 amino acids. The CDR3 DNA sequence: TGTGCCAGCAGCCAGGGGCTAGGTGAGCAGTTCTTC. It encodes CASSQGLGEQFF.

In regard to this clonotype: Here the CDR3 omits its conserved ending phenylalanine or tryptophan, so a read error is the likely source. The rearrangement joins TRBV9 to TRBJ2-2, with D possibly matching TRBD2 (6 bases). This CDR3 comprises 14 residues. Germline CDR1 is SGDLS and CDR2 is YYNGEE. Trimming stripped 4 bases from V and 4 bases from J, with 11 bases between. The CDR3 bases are TGTGCCAGCAGCCCTTCCGGGAGCACCGGGGAGCTGTTTCTT. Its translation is CASSPSGSTGELFL.

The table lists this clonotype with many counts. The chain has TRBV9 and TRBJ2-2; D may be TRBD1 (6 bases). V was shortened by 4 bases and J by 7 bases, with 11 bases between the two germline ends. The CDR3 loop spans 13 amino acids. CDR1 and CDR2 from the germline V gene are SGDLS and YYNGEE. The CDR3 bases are TGTGCCAGCAGCCCCCAGGGGTTCGGGGAGCTGTTTTTT. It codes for CASSPQGFGELFF.

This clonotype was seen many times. CDR3 loop: CASSVGEGEETQYF. CDR3 sequence (DNA): TGTGCCAGCAGCGTAGGCGAAGGCGAAGAGACCCAGTACTTC. The genes are TRBV9 and TRBJ2-5; unclear D gene. The CDR3 is made up of 14 amino acids. Germline loops: CDR1 SGDLS, CDR2 YYNGEE. Trimming cost V 0 bases and J 3 bases, with 9 bases left between them.

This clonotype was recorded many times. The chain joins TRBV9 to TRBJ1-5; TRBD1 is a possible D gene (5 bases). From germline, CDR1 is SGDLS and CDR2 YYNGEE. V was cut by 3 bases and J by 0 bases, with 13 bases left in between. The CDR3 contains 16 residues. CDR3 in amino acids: CASSGGFGGSNQPQHF. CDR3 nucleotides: TGTGCCAGCAGCGGAGGGTTCGGGGGTAGCAATCAGCCCCAGCATTTT.

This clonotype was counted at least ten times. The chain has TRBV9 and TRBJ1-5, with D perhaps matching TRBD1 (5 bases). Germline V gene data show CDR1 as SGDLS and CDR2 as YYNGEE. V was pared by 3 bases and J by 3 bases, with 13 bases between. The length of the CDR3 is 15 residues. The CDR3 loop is CASSAGRSPNQPQHF. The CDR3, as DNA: TGTGCCAGCAGCGCGGGGCGTAGCCCCAATCAGCCCCAGCATTTT.

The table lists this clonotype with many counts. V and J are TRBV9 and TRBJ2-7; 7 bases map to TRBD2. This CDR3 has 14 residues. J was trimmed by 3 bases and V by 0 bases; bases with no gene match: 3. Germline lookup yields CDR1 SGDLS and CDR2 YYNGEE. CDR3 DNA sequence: TGTGCCAGCAGCGTAGACGGGAGGATCTACGAGCAGTACTTC. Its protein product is CASSVDGRIYEQYF.

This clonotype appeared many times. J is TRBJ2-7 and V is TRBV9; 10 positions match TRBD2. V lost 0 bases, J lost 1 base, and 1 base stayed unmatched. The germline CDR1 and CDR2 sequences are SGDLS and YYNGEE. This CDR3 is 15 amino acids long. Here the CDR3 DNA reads TGTGCCAGCAGCGTAGGGACTAGCGGTTCCTACGAGCAGTACTTC. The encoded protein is CASSVGTSGSYEQYF.

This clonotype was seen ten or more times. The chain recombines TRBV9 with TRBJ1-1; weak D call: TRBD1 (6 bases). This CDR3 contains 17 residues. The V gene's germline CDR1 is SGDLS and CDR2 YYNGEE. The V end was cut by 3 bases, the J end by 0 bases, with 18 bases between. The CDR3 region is CASSGGHSGDLNTEAFF. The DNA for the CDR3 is TGTGCCAGCAGCGGGGGACACTCGGGTGATCTGAACACTGAAGCTTTCTTT.

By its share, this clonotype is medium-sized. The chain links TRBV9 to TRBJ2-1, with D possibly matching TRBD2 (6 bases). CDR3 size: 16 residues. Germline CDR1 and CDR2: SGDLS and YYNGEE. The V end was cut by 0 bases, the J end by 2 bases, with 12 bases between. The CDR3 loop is CASSVGQTRPYNEQFF. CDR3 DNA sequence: TGTGCCAGCAGCGTAGGTCAGACTAGGCCCTACAATGAGCAGTTCTTC.